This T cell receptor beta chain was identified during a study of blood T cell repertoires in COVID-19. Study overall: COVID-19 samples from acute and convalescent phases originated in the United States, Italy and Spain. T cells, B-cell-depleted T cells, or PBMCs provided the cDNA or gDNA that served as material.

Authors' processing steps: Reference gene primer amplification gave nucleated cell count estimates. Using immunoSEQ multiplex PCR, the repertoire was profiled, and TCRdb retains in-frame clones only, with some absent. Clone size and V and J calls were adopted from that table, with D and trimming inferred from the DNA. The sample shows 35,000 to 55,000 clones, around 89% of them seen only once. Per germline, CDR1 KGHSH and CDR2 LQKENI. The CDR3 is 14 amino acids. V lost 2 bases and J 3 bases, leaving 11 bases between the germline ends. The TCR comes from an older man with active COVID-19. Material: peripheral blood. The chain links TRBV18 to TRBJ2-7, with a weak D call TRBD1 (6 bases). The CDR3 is CASSPGGSHYEQYF. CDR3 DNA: TGTGCCAGCTCACCAGGGGGCTCGCACTACGAGCAGTACTTC.